The clone carrying this T cell receptor (beta chain) was recorded a few times. CDR1 is SGHVS and CDR2 is FNYEAQ in the germline V gene. With V trimmed by 3 bases and J by 8 bases, 12 bases remained unmatched. The CDR3 has 16 amino acids. MiXCR, run by TCRdb on the reads, gives a single entry per CDR3 protein. The repertoire holds hundreds of thousands of distinct CDR3 sequences, with approximately 31% as singletons. The data are from a study of T cell repertoires in cytomegalovirus infection. This sequence joins TRBV7-6 and TRBJ2-1; 8 positions match TRBD1. Sequenced input: PBMCs. The sequence came from a human donor in good health (CMV status not recorded). Some clones in this sample may be carry-over from other donors' samples. The CDR3: CASSLGDRGARDEQFF. The CDR3 bases are TGTGCCAGCAGCTTGGGAGACAGGGGCGCCAGGGATGAGCAGTTCTTC.